A selection of T cell receptor beta chains follows, all from one sample in a study of blood T cell repertoires in COVID-19. TCRdb keeps only in-frame clones here, not all; method: immunoSEQ multiplex PCR. The data contain about 220,000 clones, around 80% of them singletons. Sequencing was done on a sample of peripheral blood. All receptors derive from a woman in her sixties or seventies with acute or convalescent COVID-19. Both conserved end residues are part of each CDR3. D genes are given only for firm matches. Size is omitted from some rows. Given values are once, few, many or a class for expanded clones.

j_gene | v_gene | abundance | d_gene | CDR3nt | CDR3aa
TRBJ1-6 | TRBV7-2 | few | - | TGTGCCAGCAGCTTTCAGGGGCAGGGGAATGGTTCACCCCTCCACTTT | CASSFQGQGNGSPLHF
TRBJ1-4 | TRBV19 | - | - | TGTGCCAGTAGTTCTCTAACAGGGACAAAACTGTTTTTT | CASSSLTGTKLFF
TRBJ1-4 | TRBV5-1 | - | - | TGCGCCAGCAGCGGCGGAGGCAGAGCAACTAATGAAAAACTGTTTTTT | CASSGGGRATNEKLFF
TRBJ2-2 | TRBV24-1 | - | TRBD2 | TGTGCCACCAGTGACGTGGGCGGGGGGGCCGCGGGCACCGGGGAGCTGTTTTTT | CATSDVGGGAAGTGELFF
TRBJ1-5 | TRBV29-1 | once | - | TGCAGCGTTGCCGCGACAGCTGAGGATCAGCCCCAGCATTTT | CSVAATAEDQPQHF
TRBJ2-5 | TRBV18 | - | - | TGTGCCAGCTCACCATTTGGCGGAGAAGAGACCCAGTACTTC | CASSPFGGEETQYF
TRBJ2-7 | TRBV18 | - | - | TGTGCCAGCTCACAAGGGGGAGGGTCCTACGAGCAGTACTTC | CASSQGGGSYEQYF
TRBJ2-2 | TRBV7-3 | - | - | TGTGCCAGCAGCTTACTCGGAGAACAGGAGCTGTTTTTT | CASSLLGEQELFF
TRBJ2-4 | TRBV6-1 | - | TRBD1 | TGTGCCAGCAGTGAAGGGACAGGGGGAATGGGAGCCAAAAACATTCAGTACTTC | CASSEGTGGMGAKNIQYF
TRBJ2-3 | TRBV29-1 | - | TRBD2 | TGCAGCGCCTCGACTAGCGGGTTGGCAGATACGCAGTATTTT | CSASTSGLADTQYF
TRBJ1-2 | TRBV10-3 | once | - | TGTGCCATCAACGTTGGGCGATCGCCTGATGGCTACACCTTC | CAINVGRSPDGYTF
TRBJ2-5 | TRBV10-1 | - | TRBD2 | TGCGCCAGCAGTGAGTCCCAGCGGGGAATACAAGAGACCCAGTACTTC | CASSESQRGIQETQYF
TRBJ1-2 | TRBV11-2 | - | TRBD1 | TGTGCCAGCAGCTCCGGGACAGCTGGCTACACCTTC | CASSSGTAGYTF
TRBJ2-3 | TRBV27 | - | - | TGTGCCAGCACTAGGGGCAAAACAGATACGCAGTATTTT | CASTRGKTDTQYF
TRBJ2-5 | TRBV5-1 | - | TRBD1 | TGCGCCAGCAGCTTGGAAGTGGGACAGTACCAAGAGACCCAGTACTTC | CASSLEVGQYQETQYF
TRBJ1-2 | TRBV3-1/TRBV3-2 | once | TRBD1 | TGTGCCAGCAGCCAAGAAGGGGGGACAGCCCTTAACTATGGCTACACCTTC | CASSQEGGTALNYGYTF
TRBJ2-5 | TRBV4-3 | - | - | TGCGCCAGCAGCCAAACCTGGACAGTCCAAGAGACCCAGTACTTC | CASSQTWTVQETQYF
TRBJ2-5 | TRBV20-1 | - | - | TGCAGTGCTAGTGTTGGGGGGGCCGCGGAGACCCAGTACTTC | CSASVGGAAETQYF
TRBJ2-2 | TRBV12-3/TRBV12-4 | - | - | TGTGCCAGCAGTTTCTACACCGGGGAGCTGTTTTTT | CASSFYTGELFF
TRBJ1-1 | TRBV18 | - | - | TGTGCCAGCTCACTTAGCCCCCGGACAGCGAACACTGAAGCTTTCTTT | CASSLSPRTANTEAFF
TRBJ2-3 | TRBV2 | - | TRBD1 | TGTGCCAGCAGTGCCGGACAGGAGTCTAGCACAGATACGCAGTATTTT | CASSAGQESSTDTQYF
TRBJ1-2 | TRBV3-1/TRBV3-2 | - | TRBD1 | TGTGCCAGCAGCCCGGGGGGGGACAGTGGTGGCTACACCTTC | CASSPGGDSGGYTF
TRBJ2-1 | TRBV15 | once | TRBD2 | TGTGCCACCAGCAGAGATACCGGGCCGGCGGCTAGCGGTGGGAATGAGCAGTTCTTC | CATSRDTGPAASGGNEQFF
TRBJ2-1 | TRBV29-1 | - | - | TGCAGCGTTGAAAAGGACGGGAGAGGTGAGCAGTTCTTC | CSVEKDGRGEQFF
TRBJ2-4 | TRBV2 | - | - | TGTGCCAGCACGACCCAGGGGCAAAACATTCAGTACTTC | CASTTQGQNIQYF
TRBJ1-2 | TRBV2 | - | - | TGTGCCAGCAGCGCGACTAACTATGGCTACACCTTC | CASSATNYGYTF
TRBJ2-5 | TRBV7-9 | - | - | TGTGCGGGACTTCAGGTCGGCTTCCAAGAGACCCAGTACTTC | CAGLQVGFQETQYF
TRBJ2-2 | TRBV10-3 | - | TRBD2 | TGTGCCATCACCTCCGGGACTAGCGGCTACCGAGGGGAGCTGTTTTTT | CAITSGTSGYRGELFF
TRBJ1-2 | TRBV29-1 | - | - | TGCAGCGGATGGGGAGGGGACTCCAACTATGGCTACACCTTC | CSGWGGDSNYGYTF
TRBJ2-5 | TRBV27 | - | - | TGTGCCAGCAGTTTATCGAACGGGTGGACCCAGTACTTC | CASSLSNGWTQYF
TRBJ2-2 | TRBV5-1 | few | - | TGCGCCAGCAGCTTGGCGGCGGAGGGCACCGGGGAGCTGTTTTTT | CASSLAAEGTGELFF
TRBJ2-1 | TRBV2 | - | - | TGTGCCAGCAGCCCTACAGGGTCCGGCCGGGACAATGAGCAGTTCTTC | CASSPTGSGRDNEQFF
TRBJ1-4 | TRBV6-2/TRBV6-3 | - | - | TGTGCCAGCAGTTACTCGTACACAGACCCGTATGAAAAACTGTTTTTT | CASSYSYTDPYEKLFF
TRBJ2-3 | TRBV7-8 | - | - | TGTGCCAGCAGCACCGGGACTTACACAGATACGCAGTATTTT | CASSTGTYTDTQYF
TRBJ2-3 | TRBV9 | - | - | TGTGCCAGCAGCTCCCCTTGGGGACTGGATAGCACAGATACGCAGTATTTT | CASSSPWGLDSTDTQYF
TRBJ1-4 | TRBV6-1 | once | TRBD1 | TGTGCCAGCAGTGAGACCGGGACAGGGGATGAAAAACTGTTTTTT | CASSETGTGDEKLFF
TRBJ2-7 | TRBV4-1 | few | TRBD2 | TGCGCCAGCAGCCAGTATCTAGCGGGCCTTTACGAGCAGTACTTC | CASSQYLAGLYEQYF
TRBJ2-1 | TRBV3-1/TRBV3-2 | - | TRBD2 | TGTGCCAGCAGCCAAGCGGGAGTAGCGGGGGGGCAGAGGAATGAGCAGTTCTTC | CASSQAGVAGGQRNEQFF
TRBJ2-3 | TRBV4-3 | - | - | TGCGCCAGCAGCCAAGAGGTGAGCGATACGCAGTATTTT | CASSQEVSDTQYF
TRBJ2-3 | TRBV4-1 | few | - | TGCGCCAGCAGCCAAGGGGTAGTCGGGACTAGCACAGATACGCAGTATTTT | CASSQGVVGTSTDTQYF
TRBJ2-7 | TRBV6-1 | - | - | TGTGCCAGCAGTGAATCCGACCAACGGAGACCCTACGAGCAGTACTTC | CASSESDQRRPYEQYF
TRBJ2-6 | TRBV11-3 | few | TRBD1 | TGTGCCAGCAGCGATACAGGGGGTACCTCTGGGGCCAACGTCCTGACTTTC | CASSDTGGTSGANVLTF
TRBJ2-6 | TRBV12-3/TRBV12-4 | - | - | TGTGCCAGCAGCCAGGGGGGGGCCAACGTCCTGACTTTC | CASSQGGANVLTF
TRBJ1-6 | TRBV27 | - | - | TGTGCCAGCCGGGACACTTATAATTCACCCCTCCACTTT | CASRDTYNSPLHF
TRBJ1-2 | TRBV2 | - | - | TGTGCCAGCAAGGAGGGATCCTATGGCTACACCTTC | CASKEGSYGYTF
TRBJ1-2 | TRBV24-1 | few | TRBD1 | TGTGCCACCAGTGCCACAGGGGGCAGGAGGGCAGAGGGCTACACCTTC | CATSATGGRRAEGYTF
TRBJ2-7 | TRBV14 | once | TRBD2 | TGTGCCAGCAGCCCTCTCGGGACCGGGGGGTCCTACGAGCAGTACTTC | CASSPLGTGGSYEQYF
TRBJ2-5 | TRBV6-5 | - | TRBD2 | TGTGCCAGCAGTTCGGGGACTAGCGGGGAGGAGACCCAGTACTTC | CASSSGTSGEETQYF
TRBJ2-2 | TRBV5-8 | - | TRBD2 | TGTGCCAGCAGCTTGATCCCGACTAGCGCCTACACCGGGGAGCTGTTTTTT | CASSLIPTSAYTGELFF
TRBJ2-4 | TRBV5-1 | - | - | TGCGCCAGCAGCTTGAGGAGTTGCGGGTTAGGGTGCATTCAGTACTTC | CASSLRSCGLGCIQYF
TRBJ2-6 | TRBV19 | - | TRBD1 | TGTGCCAGTAGTGTAAATCTAGACAGGGCTGGGGCCAACGTCCTGACTTTC | CASSVNLDRAGANVLTF
TRBJ2-3 | TRBV7-2 | - | - | TGTGCCAGCGGAAGGAGGAGGGCCTCAGGAGATACGCAGTATTTT | CASGRRRASGDTQYF